Presented here are 30 T cell receptor beta chains from one specimen sequenced in a study of low-dose radiotherapy and immunotherapy resistance in tumors. The time point: after trial treatment. Described treatment: LDRT plus nivolumab, ipilimumab, low-dose cyclophosphamide and aspirin (RACIN trial). Primers targeting TRAV and TRBV primed first-strand cDNA, covering alpha and beta chains. The authors amplified TCRs for 15 to 25 PCR cycles with a constant-region primer and a V-primer adapter. One entry per CDR3 protein results from TCRdb running MiXCR on the reads. This sample carries under 75,000 distinct CDR3 sequences, about a quarter of them seen once, and the ten largest clones take 6.5% to 7%. The input for sequencing was PBMCs, taken after low-dose radiotherapy plus immunotherapy. These receptors were collected from a male donor with prostate cancer.

In this sample, this clonotype turned up a few times. The chain couples TRBV2 to TRBJ2-7, with D unresolved. The germline CDR1 and CDR2 sequences are SNHLY and FYNNEI. The CDR3 is made up of 11 amino acids. The germline V and J ends were trimmed by 8 bases and 5 bases, with 10 bases remaining between them. The CDR3 DNA is TGTGCCAGCGGCCTAGATAACGAGCAGTACTTC. Translation: CASGLDNEQYF.

This clonotype was counted at least ten times. The chain has TRBV6-2 or TRBV6-3 and TRBJ1-1; tentatively, D is TRBD1 (6 bases). Trimming shortened V by 6 bases and J by 6 bases, and 20 bases separated the two germline ends. The length of the CDR3 is 15 residues. CDR1 is MNHEY, CDR2 SVGEGT, per germline. This CDR3 is CASSRILTGHSEAFF. In DNA form, the CDR3 reads TGTGCCAGCAGCCGAATCCTGACAGGCCACTCTGAAGCTTTCTTT.

This clonotype was observed many times. This chain links TRBV20-1 with TRBJ2-7, with TRBD2 matching 9 bases. Germline V CDR1 and CDR2: DFQATT, SNEGSKA (reference sequence). Unmatched junction bases numbered 12, after V lost 6 bases and J lost 3 bases. The CDR3 extends over 15 amino acids. The CDR3 sequence: CSATWAGGVDYEQYF. CDR3 nucleotides: TGCAGTGCCACTTGGGCGGGAGGGGTTGACTACGAGCAGTACTTC.

The sample holds many counts of this clonotype. The chain employs TRBV11-2 and TRBJ1-4; the D is unclear. CDR1 and CDR2 (germline): SGHAT, FQNNGV. CDR3 size: 14 residues. The V end was cut by 0 bases, the J end by 7 bases, with 9 bases between. The CDR3 region has the DNA TGTGCCAGCAGCTTAGAGGGGATAAGTGAAAAACTGTTTTTT. Protein sequence: CASSLEGISEKLFF.

Of note for this clonotype: This likely came from a read error, as a far larger clone is one base away. The CDR3 loop is CASSQGGLEEFF. The DNA for the CDR3 is TGTGCCAGCAGCCAGGGGGGGCTGGAGGAGTTCTTC. V and J are TRBV7-9 and TRBJ2-1, with D tentatively TRBD1 or TRBD2 (7 bases each). V was cut by 5 bases and J by 14 bases, with 16 bases left in between. The CDR3 covers 12 residues. Germline V lookup: CDR1 SEHNR, CDR2 FQNEAQ (reference sequence).

V and J are TRBV5-1 and TRBJ2-1; 13 bases map to TRBD2. CDR1 is SGHRS, CDR2 YFSETQ, per germline. The CDR3 extends over 17 amino acids. V gave up 4 bases and J gave up 10 bases; unmatched junction bases: 14. CDR3 nucleotide sequence: TGCGCCAGCAGCCCTGGGACTAGCGGGGTTTTATTAGAGGAGCAGTTCTTC. Its protein product is CASSPGTSGVLLEEQFF.

In regard to this clonotype: One end of the junction does not line up with germline, which may come from a read error. The rearrangement joins TRBV6-5 to TRBJ2-7, with a weak D call TRBD2 (7 bases). The germline CDR1 and CDR2 sequences are MNHEY and SVGAGI. The CDR3 consists of 13 residues. The CDR3 protein is CAGSWGGPYEQYF. CDR3 DNA sequence: TGTGCCGGCAGCTGGGGGGGGCCCTACGAGCAGTACTTC.

A remark on this clonotype: A far larger clone is only one base removed, so a read error is likely. The V gene is TRBV7-2, the J gene TRBJ2-7; 7 bases map to TRBD2. The CDR3 is 15 residues long. Germline CDR1 and CDR2: SGHTA and FQGNSA. Trimming took 8 bases from V and 8 from J; bases not matched to a gene: 18. The CDR3 spells CASRQGGLAESQQYF. The CDR3 DNA reads TGTGCCAGCCGCCAAGGAGGGCTAGCGGAATCGCAGCAGTACTTC.

V gene TRBV10-3 combines with J gene TRBJ2-1; 11 bases are a match to TRBD2. Losses at the gene ends were 11 bases for V and 7 bases for J; bases not matched to a gene: 19. CDR1 and CDR2 (germline): ENHRY, SYGVKD. This CDR3 spans 17 amino acids. CDR3 DNA: TGTGCCGTCACAGGGAGGGGCCGACTAGCGGGACTAAATGAGCAGTTCTTC. Protein sequence: CAVTGRGRLAGLNEQFF.

This clonotype was seen many times. V and J are TRBV23-1 and TRBJ2-7; D perhaps matches TRBD1 (6 bases). TRBV23-1 is identified as an open reading frame with a role that is uncertain. The V end lost 4 bases, the J end lost 6 bases, and 13 bases lay between the germline ends. The CDR3 loop spans 13 amino acids. The CDR3 coding sequence is TGCGCCAGCAGTCCGGCAGGGGTTGGCGAGCAGTACTTC. Translating gives CASSPAGVGEQYF.

This clonotype was observed many times. The chain joins TRBV29-1 to TRBJ2-1; TRBD1 is a possible D gene (6 bases). The CDR3 extends over 15 amino acids. In germline, CDR1 is SQVTM, CDR2 ANQGSEA. With 0 bases removed from V and 6 bases from J, the gap between germline ends came to 15 bases. CDR3 sequence (DNA): TGCAGCGTTGAAGATCGCCAGGGGATAGGCAATGAGCAGTTCTTC. This gives the protein CSVEDRQGIGNEQFF.

Details on this clonotype: The likely explanation is a read error, given a far larger clone one base away. The gene calls are TRBV9 and TRBJ2-4; D call uncertain. Per the germline V gene, CDR1 is SGDLS and CDR2 is YYNGEE. The CDR3 is 12 amino acids. Trimming shortened V by 3 bases and J by 13 bases, and 14 bases separated the two germline ends. The CDR3 bases are TGTGCCAGCAGCGCACTCCTCGATGAGCAGTACTTC. Protein sequence: CASSALLDEQYF. Full variable domain (remainder filled in from reference TRBV9 and TRBJ2-4): DSGVTQTPKHLITATGQRVTLRCSPRSGDLSVYWYQQSLDQGLQFLIQYYNGEERAKGNILERFSAQQFPDLHSELNLSSLELGDSALYFCASSALLDEQYFGAGTRLSVL.

The table lists this clonotype with many counts. The chain carries TRBV6-2 or TRBV6-3 and TRBJ2-7; D not resolved. V lost 2 bases to trimming and J lost 7 bases, with 15 bases between them. Germline V gene lookup returns CDR1 MNHEY and CDR2 SVGEGT. There are 14 residues in the CDR3. CDR3 nucleotide sequence: TGTGCCAGCAGTTACCCCACCCAGGTTTTTGAGCAGTACTTC. This codes for CASSYPTQVFEQYF.

In this sample, this clonotype turned up a few times. This chain links TRBV7-2 with TRBJ2-1; D may be TRBD1 (5 bases). The CDR3 extends over 14 amino acids. CDR1 is SGHTA and CDR2 is FQGNSA in the germline V gene. Trimming took 6 bases from V and 6 from J, leaving 15 bases between them. CDR3 bases: TGTGCCAGCAGACCTCAAAGGGGAAGCAATGAGCAGTTCTTC. Translating gives CASRPQRGSNEQFF.

In this sample, this clonotype turned up many times. V and J are TRBV5-1 and TRBJ2-1, with TRBD2 identical over 8 bases. With 0 bases clipped from V and 9 bases from J, the junction kept 8 bases outside the gene matches. The CDR3 runs 15 residues. CDR1 is SGHRS, CDR2 YFSETQ, per germline. The CDR3 spells CASSLGRGGRGEQFF. The CDR3 nucleotides read TGCGCCAGCAGCTTGGGACGGGGGGGCCGTGGTGAGCAGTTCTTC.

This clonotype was observed many times. The rearrangement uses TRBV29-1 and TRBJ1-2, with TRBD1 as a possible D gene (6 bases). The CDR3 extends over 12 amino acids. Deletions cut 6 bases from V and 6 bases from J, with 14 bases between. Germline CDR1 is SQVTM and CDR2 is ANQGSEA. The CDR3 sequence: CSVLTGSHGYTF. The CDR3 DNA reads as TGCAGCGTACTAACAGGGTCCCATGGCTACACCTTC.

This clonotype has at least ten counts. This rearrangement joins TRBV11-1 to TRBJ1-5; perhaps TRBD1 as D (5 bases). Germline assignment: CDR1 SGHAT and CDR2 FQDESV (reference sequence). The CDR3 contains 15 residues. The V and J ends lost 5 bases and 7 bases respectively, with 18 bases between them. The CDR3 spells CASSEGPGPGQPQHF. The CDR3 bases are TGTGCCAGCAGCGAGGGACCAGGTCCAGGGCAGCCCCAGCATTTT. Variable domain in full (rest from reference TRBV11-1 and TRBJ1-5): EAEVAQSPRYKITEKSQAVAFWCDPISGHATLYWYRQILGQGPELLVQFQDESVVDDSQLPKDRFSAERLKGVDSTLKIQPAELGDSAMYLCASSEGPGPGQPQHFGDGTRLSIL.

This clonotype showed up many times. The rearrangement links TRBV12-3 or TRBV12-4 to TRBJ2-2; D unclear. V was cut by 7 bases and J by 4 bases, with 13 bases left in between. This CDR3 is 14 amino acids long. The CDR3 nucleotides read TGTGCCAGCAACCTTTTGCGTAGCACCGGGGAGCTGTTTTTT. It encodes CASNLLRSTGELFF.

V usage is TRBV7-9 and J usage is TRBJ2-7; TRBD2 matches 10 bases. From germline, CDR1 is SEHNR and CDR2 FQNEAQ (reference sequence). The CDR3 covers 16 residues. The V segment lost 5 bases and the J segment 9 bases; nucleotides outside the gene matches: 16. The CDR3 sequence: CASSPRTSGSLGGQYF. CDR3 DNA sequence: TGTGCCAGCAGCCCTCGGACTAGCGGTAGTCTCGGGGGGCAGTACTTC.

This clonotype was observed at least ten times. The chain uses TRBV5-1 and TRBJ2-6; no clear D gene. From germline, CDR1 is SGHRS and CDR2 YFSETQ. The CDR3 runs to 14 residues. V lost 6 bases, J lost 1 base, and 8 bases lay in between. CDR3 sequence reads: CASKRASGANVLTF. CDR3 DNA: TGCGCCAGCAAGCGAGCATCTGGGGCCAACGTCCTGACTTTC.

The gene calls are TRBV4-2 and TRBJ2-1; 12 bases are a match to TRBD2. With 0 bases clipped from V and 3 bases from J, the junction kept 6 bases outside the gene matches. Germline assignment: CDR1 LGHNA and CDR2 YNFKEQ. This CDR3 comprises 18 residues. The chain's CDR3 is CASSQETSGRPRYNEQFF. The CDR3 DNA reads TGTGCCAGCAGCCAAGAGACTAGCGGGAGACCCCGCTACAATGAGCAGTTCTTC.

This clonotype came up many times. This chain uses TRBV11-2 with TRBJ1-2; D unresolved. This CDR3 has 13 amino acids. The V gene lost 0 bases and the J gene lost 7 bases, with 9 bases spanning the gap. Germline V gene data show CDR1 as SGHAT and CDR2 as FQNNGV. CDR3 bases: TGTGCCAGCAGCTTAGAATCTGGGTCTGGCTACACCTTC. This codes for CASSLESGSGYTF.

There are many counts of this clonotype. The rearrangement links TRBV9 to TRBJ2-2, with unresolved D. The CDR3 is made up of 13 amino acids. Trimming cost V 3 bases and J 5 bases, with 8 bases left between them. Germline CDR1 and CDR2: SGDLS and YYNGEE. The CDR3: CASSAPRTGELFF. The DNA for the CDR3 is TGTGCCAGCAGCGCTCCCCGAACCGGGGAGCTGTTTTTT.

Ten or more counts support this clonotype. The chain uses TRBV7-2 and TRBJ2-2; the match to TRBD2 covers 8 bases. Trimming cost V 1 base and J 1 base; bases outside gene matches: 17. The V gene's germline CDR1 is SGHTA and CDR2 FQGNSA. This CDR3 spans 21 amino acids. The CDR3: CASSLVPQRGTPVENTGELFF. The CDR3 DNA follows: TGTGCCAGCAGCTTAGTTCCCCAGCGGGGGACCCCAGTTGAGAACACCGGGGAGCTGTTTTTT. The full variable domain, rest sourced from reference TRBV7-2 and TRBJ2-2, is GAGVSQSPSNKVTEKGKDVELRCDPISGHTALYWYRQSLGQGLEFLIYFQGNSAPDKSGLPSDRFSAERTGGSVSTLTIQRTQQEDSAVYLCASSLVPQRGTPVENTGELFFGEGSRLTVL.

This clonotype was detected ten times or more. The chain uses TRBV4-1 and TRBJ2-3; perhaps TRBD2 as D (6 bases). Germline CDR1 and CDR2: MGHRA and YSYEKL. Trimming pared 3 bases from V and 2 bases from J, leaving 15 bases between. The CDR3 sequence is 16 residues long. The CDR3 DNA reads as TGCGCCAGCAGCCACAGTCCGGGACTCAACACAGATACGCAGTATTTT. Translated: CASSHSPGLNTDTQYF.

This clonotype was counted ten times or more. The rearrangement joins TRBV6-2 or TRBV6-3 to TRBJ2-1; no reliable D call. Between the trimmed V and J ends, which lost 5 bases and 4 bases, there was a span of 9 bases. The CDR3 loop spans 13 amino acids. CDR1 is MNHEY, CDR2 SVGEGT, per germline. This CDR3 is CASSESVYNEQFF. The CDR3 DNA sequence: TGTGCCAGCAGTGAATCGGTATACAATGAGCAGTTCTTC.

In this sample, this clonotype turned up a few times. This chain connects TRBV2 to TRBJ1-5, with 8 bases aligning to TRBD1. The V and J ends lost 8 bases and 5 bases, in that order; junction bases with no gene match: 5. The CDR3 consists of 13 residues. Germline CDR1 is SNHLY and CDR2 is FYNNEI. CDR3 amino acids: CASSGQGYQPQHF. CDR3 sequence (DNA): TGTGCCAGCTCCGGACAGGGTTATCAGCCCCAGCATTTT. Full variable domain (remainder filled in from reference TRBV2 and TRBJ1-5): EPEVTQTPSHQVTQMGQEVILRCVPISNHLYFYWYRQILGQKVEFLVSFYNNEISEKSEIFDDQFSVERPDGSNFTLKIRSTKLEDSAMYFCASSGQGYQPQHFGDGTRLSIL.

Regarding this clonotype: Since a far larger clone is one base different, this is likely a read error. The rearrangement links TRBV6-8 to TRBJ2-3; 7 positions agree with TRBD2. Per the germline V gene, CDR1 is MNHGY and CDR2 is SAAAGT. The CDR3 runs 16 residues. V shed 6 bases and J 2 bases; nucleotides not matched to a gene: 11. CDR3 DNA sequence: TGTGCCAGCAGCGAATTTGGTGGGGGGGACACAGATACGCAGTATTTT. It yields the protein CASSEFGGGDTDTQYF.

This clonotype was found many times. The chain uses TRBV3-1 and TRBJ2-1, with D hard to call. The germline CDR1 and CDR2 sequences are LGHDT and YNNKEL (reference sequence). The germline V and J ends were trimmed by 4 bases and 7 bases, with 11 bases remaining between them. This CDR3 is 13 amino acids long. Here the CDR3 reads CASSRRERNEQFF. DNA of the CDR3: TGTGCCAGCAGCCGGCGCGAACGGAATGAGCAGTTCTTC.

This chain links TRBV2 with TRBJ1-3; D uncertain. Germline values: CDR1 SNHLY, CDR2 FYNNEI. CDR3 length: 15 amino acids. The V end was cut by 4 bases, the J end by 3 bases, with 13 bases between. In DNA form, the CDR3 reads TGTGCCAGCAGTGGTGTGGGAGGGCTTGGAAACACCATATATTTT. Translation gives CASSGVGGLGNTIYF.